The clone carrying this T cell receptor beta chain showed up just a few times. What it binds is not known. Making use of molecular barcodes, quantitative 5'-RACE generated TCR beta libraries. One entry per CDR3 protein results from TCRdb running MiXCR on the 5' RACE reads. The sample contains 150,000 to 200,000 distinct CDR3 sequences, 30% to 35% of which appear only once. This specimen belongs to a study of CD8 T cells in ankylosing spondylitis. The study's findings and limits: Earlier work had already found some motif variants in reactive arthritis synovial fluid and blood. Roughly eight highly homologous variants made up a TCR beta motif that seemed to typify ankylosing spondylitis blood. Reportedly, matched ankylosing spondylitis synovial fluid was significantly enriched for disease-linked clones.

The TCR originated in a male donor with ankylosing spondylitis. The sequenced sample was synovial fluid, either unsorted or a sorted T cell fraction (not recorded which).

CDR3 protein: CASSRSGGISNEQFF. The CDR3 DNA follows: TGTGCCAGCAGCAGATCGGGGGGAATTTCCAATGAGCAGTTCTTC. J is TRBJ2-1 and V is TRBV6-1; TRBD2 matches at 7 bases. V was clipped by 6 bases and J by 6 bases; unmatched bases: 11. This CDR3 contains 15 residues. The germline V gene has CDR1 MNHNS and CDR2 SASEGT.